Each of the 9 T cell receptor beta chains below was sequenced from the same sample in a study of blood T cell repertoires in COVID-19. Only in-frame clones appear in the TCRdb table, and some are missing; sequencing was by immunoSEQ multiplex PCR. The data contain about 28,000 clones, 87% of them singletons. The sequencing input was peripheral blood. All receptors come from a human donor in a cohort sampled during active COVID-19.

The gene calls are TRBV7-2 and TRBJ2-2; 9 bases match TRBD1. CDR1 is SGHTA and CDR2 is FQGNSA in the germline V gene. The CDR3 spans 16 residues. V trimming: 5 bases; J trimming: 1 base; junction bases outside the gene matches: 5. CDR3 in amino acids: CASSHRGQGNTGELFF. In nucleotides, the CDR3 is TGTGCCAGCAGCCACCGGGGACAGGGGAACACCGGGGAGCTGTTTTTT.

The rearrangement joins TRBV6-4 to TRBJ1-1; no clear D. CDR3 length equals 14 residues. In germline, CDR1 is MRHNA, CDR2 SNTAGT. Trimming took 2 bases from V and 1 from J, leaving 8 bases between them. The CDR3 DNA follows: TGTGCCAGCAGTGACGGGCGGGCGAACACTGAAGCTTTCTTT. Its translation: CASSDGRANTEAFF.

This chain connects TRBV11-2 to TRBJ2-3, with 10 nucleotides matching TRBD2. The CDR3 is 16 amino acids. CDR1 is SGHAT and CDR2 is FQNNGV in the germline V gene. Germline trimming cut 1 base from V and 7 bases from J; bases unmatched to any gene: 8. The CDR3 spells CASSLALAGALNTQYF. CDR3 in DNA: TGTGCCAGCAGCTTAGCGCTAGCGGGAGCTTTAAATACGCAGTATTTT.

V gene TRBV6-5 combines with J gene TRBJ2-1; 8 nucleotides line up with TRBD2. The trim removed 0 bases at V and 14 bases at J, leaving 6 bases unmatched. Germline lookup yields CDR1 MNHEY and CDR2 SVGAGI. The CDR3 contains 13 residues. CDR3 region: CASSYSGSGREFF. In nucleotides, the CDR3 is TGTGCCAGCAGTTACTCGGGGAGCGGGAGAGAGTTCTTC.

This chain links TRBV7-8 with TRBJ2-3; the D gene is possibly TRBD2 (6 bases). Germline CDR1 is SGHVS and CDR2 is FQNEAQ. Trimming left V 2 bases short and J 2 bases short, with 14 bases between. The CDR3 spans 16 residues. The CDR3 DNA follows: TGTGCCAGCAGCTTAAAGGAGGGAGGAATCACAGATACGCAGTATTTT. This translates into CASSLKEGGITDTQYF.

DNA for the CDR3: TGTGCCTGCTCCACCCGAAGGGGTGGGAACACCGGGGAGCTGTTTTTT. It specifies CACSTRRGGNTGELFF. The J gene is TRBJ2-2, the V gene TRBV30, with D maybe TRBD1 (5 bases). The V and J ends lost 6 bases and 1 base respectively, with 18 bases between them. The CDR3 length is 16 residues. Germline CDR1 is GTSNPN and CDR2 is SVGIG (reference sequence).

V gene TRBV30 combines with J gene TRBJ2-3; no clear D gene. The CDR3 is 11 amino acids. Trimming pared 1 base from V and 3 bases from J, leaving 2 bases between. Looked up from germline, CDR1 is GTSNPN and CDR2 is SVGIG (reference sequence). The CDR3 is CAWSATDTQYF. DNA for the CDR3: TGTGCCTGGAGTGCGACAGATACGCAGTATTTT.

The rearrangement links TRBV2 to TRBJ1-3; 7 nucleotides match TRBD1. In germline, CDR1 is SNHLY, CDR2 FYNNEI. The CDR3 spans 16 residues. The V and J ends lost 1 base and 3 bases, in that order; junction bases with no gene match: 6. CDR3 coding DNA: TGTGCCAGCAGTGAAGGGTTAGGGACAGTTGGAAACACCATATATTTT. Protein product: CASSEGLGTVGNTIYF.

The gene calls are TRBV11-1 and TRBJ2-7, with 10 positions matching TRBD1. The CDR3 totals 14 residues. Trimming removed 6 bases from V and 7 bases from J; junction bases left unmatched: 9. The germline V gene has CDR1 SGHAT and CDR2 FQDESV (reference sequence). The chain's CDR3 is CASRRTGGLGEQYF. The DNA of the CDR3 is TGTGCCAGCAGACGGACAGGGGGATTGGGGGAGCAGTACTTC.